The 3 T cell receptor beta chains below were found in one sample sequenced in a study of cytomegalovirus exposure and HLA in healthy donors. The PCR was carried out with 60 Vbeta primers and 13 Jbeta primers. Here immunoSEQ multiplex PCR was the method, and the copy in TCRdb shows in-frame clones only, minus some. The repertoire includes some 200,000 clones, roughly 85% of them detected once, and more than 1.5% sits in the top ten. The sequenced sample was PBMCs. The receptors come from a man younger than 35 in good health and CMV-seronegative.

CDR3 coding DNA: TGCAGCGTCAGCGTTGTCGGGGAGCTGTTTTTT. This sequence encodes CSVSVVGELFF. The chain links TRBV29-1 to TRBJ2-2; no clear D gene. CDR3 length: 11 residues. With 6 bases removed from V and 7 bases from J, the gap between germline ends came to 9 bases. Germline CDR1 reads SQVTM; CDR2 reads ANQGSEA.

This clone was detected a few times. V and J are TRBV29-1 and TRBJ2-1; maybe TRBD2 (5 bases). From germline, CDR1 is SQVTM and CDR2 ANQGSEA. The CDR3 is made up of 17 amino acids. V was clipped by 0 bases and J by 2 bases, with 17 bases between them. The CDR3 protein is CSVEDPKASHPYNEQFF. CDR3 DNA sequence: TGCAGCGTTGAAGATCCAAAGGCTAGCCACCCCTACAATGAGCAGTTCTTC.

Concerning this clone itself: An end of the junction does not agree with germline; a read error may underlie this. The chain has TRBV2 and TRBJ1-1; 10 nucleotides align to TRBD1. The CDR3 loop spans 14 amino acids. The germline gives CDR1 SNHLY, CDR2 FYNNEI. For the CDR3, the DNA is TGTGCCAGCAGTGAAGCGGGGGGGACAGCGGACAGGGGGTTT. Translated: CASSEAGGTADRGF.